These 30 T cell receptor beta chains came from one sample sequenced in a study of T-cell reconstitution after alpha-beta-depleted transplantation in children. The library targeted TCRbeta and was prepared with unique molecular identifiers. TCRdb called the PCR reads again in MiXCR, with one record for every CDR3 protein. The profile shows some 220,000 distinct CDR3 sequences, 11% of them singletons. Sequencing used PBMCs, obtained before TCRalphabeta/CD19-depleted stem cell transplant. All receptors come from a child younger than two with acute myeloid leukemia, due to receive a stem cell transplant.

In this sample, this clonotype turned up many times. This chain joins TRBV5-1 and TRBJ2-5; 9 bases agree with TRBD1. Germline trimming cut 0 bases from V and 5 bases from J; bases unmatched to any gene: 8. The CDR3 is made up of 16 amino acids. Germline CDR1 reads SGHRS; CDR2 reads YFSETQ. In nucleotides, the CDR3 is TGCGCCAGCAGCTTGGCCAAGACAGGGGGTCAGGAGACCCAGTACTTC. It encodes CASSLAKTGGQETQYF.

This clonotype was observed at least ten times. The chain employs TRBV7-3 and TRBJ2-1; 8 bases agree with TRBD2. The length of the CDR3 is 15 residues. The V segment lost 4 bases and the J segment 10 bases; nucleotides outside the gene matches: 12. From germline, CDR1 is SGHTA and CDR2 FQGTGA. Here the CDR3 reads CASSSSNTRGGEQFF. CDR3 nucleotide sequence: TGTGCCAGCAGCTCGAGCAACACCCGGGGGGGCGAGCAGTTCTTC. The whole variable domain, remainder taken from reference TRBV7-3 and TRBJ2-1, is GAGVSQTPSNKVTEKGKYVELRCDPISGHTALYWYRQSLGQGPEFLIYFQGTGAADDSGLPNDRFFAVRPEGSVSTLKIQRTERGDSAVYLCASSSSNTRGGEQFFGPGTRLTVL.

This clonotype was picked up many times. The genes are TRBV7-2 and TRBJ1-4, with D possibly TRBD1 on 5 matching bases. The CDR3 loop spans 15 amino acids. Trimming shortened V by 0 bases and J by 8 bases, and 13 bases separated the two germline ends. Germline CDR1 and CDR2: SGHTA and FQGNSA. Here the CDR3 reads CASSLALGAGEKLFF. CDR3 nucleotides: TGTGCCAGCAGCTTAGCGCTCGGGGCGGGGGAAAAACTGTTTTTT.

Many counts were recorded for this clonotype. This chain links TRBV12-3 or TRBV12-4 with TRBJ1-5, with a tentative D call TRBD1 (5 bases). The CDR3 has 14 amino acids. The germline V and J ends were trimmed by 5 bases and 9 bases, with 17 bases remaining between them. The CDR3 reads CASSPAGPRGPQHF. The CDR3 DNA reads TGTGCCAGCAGTCCTGCAGGGCCGCGGGGGCCCCAGCATTTT.

This clonotype was detected ten times or more. V gene TRBV7-2 combines with J gene TRBJ1-4, with a tentative D call TRBD1 (6 bases). This CDR3 spans 16 amino acids. V lost 0 bases to trimming and J lost 7 bases, with 15 bases between them. The germline V gene encodes CDR1 SGHTA and CDR2 FQGNSA. The CDR3 sequence is CASSLASQGHGEKLFF. The CDR3 coding sequence is TGTGCCAGCAGCTTAGCGAGCCAGGGGCATGGTGAAAAACTGTTTTTT.

The rearrangement uses TRBV15 and TRBJ1-2; D unclear. CDR1 is LNHNV and CDR2 is YYDKDF in the germline V gene (reference sequence). Between the trimmed V and J ends, which lost 3 bases and 8 bases, there was a span of 16 bases. This CDR3 is built from 14 residues. The CDR3 reads CATSSDRREHGYTF. Written as DNA, the CDR3 is TGTGCCACCAGCAGTGATAGAAGGGAACACGGCTACACCTTC.

Turning to this clonotype: One base away lies a much larger clone, so this may be a sequencing read error. The J gene is TRBJ2-6, the V gene TRBV19; 10 bases line up with TRBD1. Per the germline V gene, CDR1 is LNHDA and CDR2 is SQIVND (reference sequence). The CDR3 extends over 15 amino acids. The CDR3 loop reads CASSRQGAGANVPTF. Here the CDR3 DNA reads TGTGCCAGTAGCAGACAGGGGGCTGGGGCCAACGTCCCGACTTTC.

This clonotype turned up a few times. This chain uses TRBV18 with TRBJ1-1, with D perhaps TRBD1 (6 bases). V was clipped by 6 bases and J by 2 bases, with 10 bases between them. CDR3 size: 13 residues. CDR1 is KGHSH and CDR2 is LQKENI in the germline V gene. The CDR3 spells CASSKDRNTEAFF. DNA for the CDR3: TGTGCCAGCTCTAAGGACAGAAACACTGAAGCTTTCTTT.

This clonotype was observed at least ten times. The chain joins TRBV20-1 to TRBJ1-1; D is uncertain. Per germline, CDR1 DFQATT and CDR2 SNEGSKA (reference sequence). Trimming took off 0 bases at V and 1 base at J, with 12 bases between the two ends. The CDR3 is 15 amino acids. CDR3 in amino acids: CSAREHGRSNTEAFF. CDR3 DNA sequence: TGCAGTGCTAGAGAGCACGGCAGGTCGAACACTGAAGCTTTCTTT.

This clonotype was observed at least ten times. The chain uses TRBV10-2 and TRBJ2-5; maybe TRBD2 (5 bases). There are 14 residues in the CDR3. Germline V gene lookup returns CDR1 WSHSY and CDR2 SAAADI. Trimming cost V 3 bases and J 5 bases, with 13 bases left between them. The CDR3 DNA reads as TGCGCCAGCAGTGACAACAGCCCGGGGGAGACCCAGTACTTC. Its protein product is CASSDNSPGETQYF.

On this clonotype: A single base separates this from a much larger clone, so it may be a read error. The chain joins TRBV20-1 to TRBJ2-1; no reliable D call. V gave up 7 bases and J gave up 6 bases, with 16 bases separating them. The CDR3 length is 13 residues. CDR1 and CDR2 from the germline V gene are DFQATT and SNEGSKA (reference sequence). CDR3 residues: CSVGLGPPNEQFF. The CDR3 DNA follows: TGCAGTGTTGGTCTCGGACCCCCCAATGAGCAGTTCTTC.

This clonotype was counted ten times or more. The chain couples TRBV5-1 to TRBJ2-3; 7 bases align to TRBD2. V was clipped by 4 bases and J by 5 bases; unmatched bases: 4. CDR1 SGHRS and CDR2 YFSETQ come from the germline V gene. This CDR3 is built from 13 residues. The CDR3 protein is CASSPGGGDTQYF. CDR3 sequence (DNA): TGCGCCAGCAGCCCGGGGGGTGGAGATACGCAGTATTTT.

Many counts were recorded for this clonotype. The rearrangement links TRBV2 to TRBJ2-7, with D maybe TRBD1 (6 bases). V was trimmed by 6 bases and J by 0 bases, leaving 15 bases between them. CDR1 and CDR2 (germline): SNHLY, FYNNEI. The CDR3 consists of 15 residues. CDR3 residues: CASRIADSRSYEQYF. The DNA of the CDR3 is TGTGCCAGCAGAATTGCGGACAGTCGCTCCTACGAGCAGTACTTC.

The table lists this clonotype with many counts. This rearrangement joins TRBV7-9 to TRBJ2-7; no clear D. Trimming took 2 bases from V and 7 from J, leaving 15 bases between them. Germline CDR1 is SEHNR and CDR2 is FQNEAQ (reference sequence). This CDR3 has 14 amino acids. CDR3 coding DNA: TGTGCCAGCAGCTTAACGTTAGGACCCTTGGAGCAGTACTTC. The encoded protein is CASSLTLGPLEQYF.

In this sample, this clonotype turned up many times. The J gene is TRBJ2-5, the V gene TRBV10-3, with 8 bases lining up with TRBD1. J was trimmed by 5 bases and V by 5 bases; bases with no gene match: 4. CDR1 is ENHRY and CDR2 is SYGVKD in the germline V gene. The CDR3 contains 13 residues. The CDR3 DNA reads TGTGCCATCAGTAAGACAGGGGATGAGACCCAGTACTTC. This sequence encodes CAISKTGDETQYF.

Ten or more counts support this clonotype. The chain combines TRBV12-3 or TRBV12-4 with TRBJ2-6, with D unclear. The CDR3 runs 16 residues. V was pared by 3 bases and J by 0 bases, with 9 bases between. The CDR3 DNA reads as TGTGCCAGCAGTTTTGAGGCTCCCTCTGGGGCCAACGTCCTGACTTTC. It is translated as CASSFEAPSGANVLTF.

This clonotype was seen repeatedly, ten times or more. The chain links TRBV5-1 to TRBJ2-7, with TRBD1 matching over 7 bases. The germline gives CDR1 SGHRS, CDR2 YFSETQ. The junction had 8 bases not matched to a gene; V was cut back by 4 bases and J by 1 base. The CDR3 runs to 15 residues. CDR3 nucleotides: TGCGCCAGCAGCCACGGGACAGCGAATTCCTACGAGCAGTACTTC. Its translation is CASSHGTANSYEQYF.

This clonotype was picked up many times. This chain joins TRBV2 and TRBJ2-1; unclear D gene. This CDR3 has 14 amino acids. V was clipped by 3 bases and J by 5 bases, with 11 bases between them. CDR1 is SNHLY, CDR2 FYNNEI, per germline. The CDR3: CASSELGTHNEQFF. The DNA for the CDR3 is TGTGCCAGCAGTGAGCTAGGTACTCACAATGAGCAGTTCTTC.

In its sample, this clonotype was seen many times. Here the CDR3 DNA reads TGTGCCAGCAGGACCTCGGTCTGGGGGGACGAGCAGTACTTC. It specifies CASRTSVWGDEQYF. The rearrangement joins TRBV6-5 to TRBJ2-7, with a weak D call TRBD2 (6 bases). The CDR3 has 14 amino acids. The germline V and J ends were trimmed by 6 bases and 5 bases, with 17 bases remaining between them. CDR1 MNHEY and CDR2 SVGAGI come from the germline V gene.

This clonotype came up many times. The J gene is TRBJ2-7, the V gene TRBV28, with 11 bases fitting TRBD2. The germline gives CDR1 MDHEN, CDR2 SYDVKM. V dropped 11 bases and J dropped 3; count of bases not matched to a gene: 3. The CDR3 runs 12 residues. The CDR3 DNA reads TGTGCCGTGACTAGCGGGAACTACGAGCAGTACTTC. Protein sequence: CAVTSGNYEQYF.

As concerns this clonotype: The final CDR3 position lacks the conserved phenylalanine or tryptophan, pointing to a likely read error. The chain is built from TRBV7-9 and TRBJ1-1; no clear D gene. The germline CDR1 and CDR2 sequences are SEHNR and FQNEAQ (reference sequence). This CDR3 has 14 amino acids. Trimming cost V 5 bases and J 5 bases, with 15 bases left between them. CDR3 DNA: TGTGCCAGCAGCCCCCCCCCCAGCGGTACTGAAGCTTTCCTT. Protein: CASSPPPSGTEAFL.

This clonotype showed up many times. V is TRBV5-1 and J is TRBJ2-3; 9 bases map to TRBD2. CDR1 SGHRS and CDR2 YFSETQ come from the germline V gene. Trimming at V came to 3 bases and at J to 6 bases, leaving 11 bases not matched to a gene. This CDR3 is 16 amino acids long. CDR3 sequence: CASSSAAGGISDTQYF. The CDR3 region has the DNA TGCGCCAGCAGCTCAGCAGCGGGAGGTATATCGGATACGCAGTATTTT.

This clonotype has at least ten counts. The chain recombines TRBV20-1 with TRBJ2-1; 8 nucleotides line up with TRBD2. This CDR3 region has 16 residues. From germline, CDR1 is DFQATT and CDR2 SNEGSKA (reference sequence). V dropped 0 bases and J dropped 1; count of bases not matched to a gene: 5. The CDR3 spells CSARDTKRGSYNEQFF. The CDR3 DNA follows: TGCAGTGCTAGAGATACTAAGCGGGGGTCCTACAATGAGCAGTTCTTC.

At least ten counts were recorded for this clonotype. The J gene is TRBJ2-5, the V gene TRBV11-2; D not resolved. The V and J ends lost 3 bases and 5 bases respectively, with 10 bases between them. Germline values: CDR1 SGHAT, CDR2 FQNNGV. The length of the CDR3 is 13 residues. The CDR3: CASSFHARETQYF. The CDR3 nucleotides read TGTGCCAGCAGCTTCCACGCCCGGGAGACCCAGTACTTC. The whole variable domain, filled in from reference TRBV11-2 and TRBJ2-5, reads EAGVAQSPRYKIIEKRQSVAFWCNPISGHATLYWYQQILGQGPKLLIQFQNNGVVDDSQLPKDRFSAERLKGVDSTLKIQPAKLEDSAVYLCASSFHARETQYFGPGTRLLVL.

This clonotype was seen at least ten times. V gene TRBV20-1 combines with J gene TRBJ2-4; 7 positions match TRBD2. The CDR3 length is 14 residues. Per germline, CDR1 DFQATT and CDR2 SNEGSKA (reference sequence). The ends lost 6 bases at V and 7 bases at J; junction bases unmatched: 12. The CDR3 loop is CSASGPQAGNIQYF. The CDR3 DNA reads TGCAGTGCGTCGGGACCGCAAGCGGGGAACATTCAGTACTTC.

This clonotype occurred once. A much larger clonotype is one base distant, so this may be a read error. Lacking the conserved final phenylalanine or tryptophan, this CDR3 likely reflects a read error. This chain links TRBV20-1 with TRBJ2-1, with 13 bases aligning to TRBD2. The CDR3 spans 19 residues. Trimming at V came to 2 bases and at J to 0 bases, leaving 10 bases not matched to a gene. Germline CDR1 DFQATT, CDR2 SNEGSKA (reference sequence). The CDR3 here is CSARPGTSGTGSSYNEQFL. The CDR3 nucleotides are TGCAGTGCTAGACCCGGGACTAGCGGGACGGGCAGCTCCTACAATGAGCAGTTCTTG.

This clonotype came up many times. This chain joins TRBV19 and TRBJ2-2, with a possible D match to TRBD2 (5 bases). V was shortened by 3 bases and J by 5 bases, with 13 bases between the two germline ends. There are 15 residues in the CDR3. Germline-derived CDR1 and CDR2 are LNHDA and SQIVND (reference sequence). CDR3 region: CASSISPTGTGELFF. The CDR3 nucleotides read TGTGCCAGTAGTATTTCCCCGACGGGAACCGGGGAGCTGTTTTTT.

This clonotype has ten or more counts. This sequence joins TRBV5-5 and TRBJ2-1; 7 bases map to TRBD2. The ends lost 0 bases at V and 4 bases at J; junction bases unmatched: 13. The CDR3 is 18 residues long. The germline V gene has CDR1 SGHKS and CDR2 YYEKEE (reference sequence). This CDR3 reads CASSLGVTRDYLYNEQFF. CDR3 in DNA: TGTGCCAGCAGCTTGGGAGTTACCCGGGACTACCTATACAATGAGCAGTTCTTC. Using reference TRBV5-5 and TRBJ2-1 for the parts outside the CDR3, the full variable domain is DAGVTQSPTHLIKTRGQQVTLRCSPISGHKSVSWYQQVLGQGPQFIFQYYEKEERGRGNFPDRFSARQFPNYSSELNVNALLLGDSALYLCASSLGVTRDYLYNEQFFGPGTRLTVL.

The sample holds many counts of this clonotype. The chain is built from TRBV5-1 and TRBJ2-7, with D possibly TRBD1 on 5 matching bases. CDR3 length equals 13 residues. Germline CDR1 SGHRS, CDR2 YFSETQ. Trimming cost V 2 bases and J 2 bases, with 8 bases left between them. CDR3 sequence: CASSFLTAYEQYF. The CDR3, as DNA: TGCGCCAGCAGCTTTCTGACAGCCTACGAGCAGTACTTC.

Many counts were recorded for this clonotype. The chain recombines TRBV4-1 with TRBJ2-3, with 15 bases identical to TRBD2. Losses at the gene ends were 0 bases for V and 6 bases for J; bases not matched to a gene: 7. CDR1 and CDR2 (germline): MGHRA, YSYEKL. The CDR3 loop spans 18 amino acids. CDR3 bases: TGCGCCAGCAGCCAAGACCTGGGACTAGCGGGAGGAGGTGATACGCAGTATTTT. It yields the protein CASSQDLGLAGGGDTQYF.